This passage covers 25 T cell receptor beta chains from one sample sequenced in a study of blood T cell repertoires in COVID-19. The assay was immunoSEQ multiplex PCR, and TCRdb's table has in-frame clones only and misses some. The sample shows around 85,000 clones, about 84% of them seen only once. Sequenced sample: peripheral blood. These receptors were collected from a man between 45 and 60 years old with active COVID-19.

The chain has TRBV18 and TRBJ1-1, with D possibly matching TRBD1 (5 bases). Trimming stripped 3 bases from V and 8 bases from J, with 10 bases between. Germline lookup yields CDR1 KGHSH and CDR2 LQKENI. The CDR3 covers 12 residues. CDR3 sequence: CASSPRGIEAFF. The CDR3 DNA is TGTGCCAGCTCACCCCGGGGGATAGAAGCTTTCTTT.

V usage is TRBV6-6 and J usage is TRBJ1-2; TRBD1 agrees at 7 bases. The CDR3 covers 13 residues. Trimming cost V 6 bases and J 1 base; bases outside gene matches: 2. Germline V gene lookup returns CDR1 MNHNY and CDR2 SVGAGI (reference sequence). The CDR3 DNA reads as TGTGCCAGCAGAAGGGGGCATAACTATGGCTACACCTTC. Its translation: CASRRGHNYGYTF.

The CDR3 protein is CASSPYRLAGGPNIADTQYF. CDR3 DNA: TGTGCCAGCAGCCCCTATCGACTAGCGGGGGGGCCAAATATCGCAGATACGCAGTATTTT. The chain links TRBV7-8 to TRBJ2-3; 14 bases fit TRBD2. Germline CDR1 and CDR2: SGHVS and FQNEAQ. The CDR3 covers 20 residues. V was pared by 5 bases and J by 4 bases, with 17 bases of the junction left unmatched.

The chain combines TRBV30 with TRBJ2-3; tentatively, D is TRBD2 (7 bases). Trimming left V 4 bases short and J 4 bases short, with 12 bases between. Germline CDR1 GTSNPN, CDR2 SVGIG (reference sequence). This CDR3 has 13 amino acids. CDR3 nucleotide sequence: TGTGCCTGGACTGGGGGGGCCGCAGATACGCAGTATTTT. Translated, it gives CAWTGGAADTQYF.

The rearrangement links TRBV5-1 to TRBJ1-1; 8 positions agree with TRBD1. The junction had 2 bases not matched to a gene; V was cut back by 0 bases and J by 4 bases. The CDR3 has 14 amino acids. Germline CDR1 and CDR2: SGHRS and YFSETQ. CDR3 protein: CASSLGTGRTEAFF. The CDR3 nucleotides read TGCGCCAGCAGCTTGGGGACAGGGCGCACTGAAGCTTTCTTT.

The chain couples TRBV6-5 to TRBJ1-3; D unresolved. CDR1 is MNHEY, CDR2 SVGAGI, per germline. There are 14 residues in the CDR3. Deletions cut 2 bases from V and 0 bases from J, with 5 bases between. The DNA of the CDR3 is TGTGCCAGCAGTTACCGGAGCTCTGGAAACACCATATATTTT. Translating it yields CASSYRSSGNTIYF.

The chain couples TRBV4-1 to TRBJ1-6; TRBD1 agrees at 8 bases. CDR1 is MGHRA and CDR2 is YSYEKL in the germline V gene. V shed 4 bases, J shed 10 bases, and the junction held 9 bases outside the gene matches. This CDR3 contains 15 residues. DNA for the CDR3: TGCGCCAGCAGCCGATTGACAGGGGCTTTCTCACCCCTCCACTTT. It yields the protein CASSRLTGAFSPLHF.

The count of this clone is one. Here the CDR3 reads CATSMRYNEQFF. The CDR3 nucleotides read TGTGCCACCAGCATGCGCTACAATGAGCAGTTCTTC. The chain links TRBV15 to TRBJ2-1; D gene ambiguous. Germline CDR1 and CDR2: LNHNV and YYDKDF (reference sequence). Trimming left V 4 bases short and J 3 bases short, with 4 bases between. The CDR3 is 12 residues long.

The chain uses TRBV12-5 and TRBJ1-2, with a tentative D call TRBD1 (5 bases). Germline values: CDR1 LGHNT, CDR2 FRNRAP. The CDR3 loop spans 17 amino acids. V lost 0 bases, J lost 10 bases, and 24 bases lay in between. CDR3 nucleotide sequence: TGTGCTAGTGGTTTGGTCAGCCCTGTTAAGTTCCAGGGCGACTACACCTTC. This gives the protein CASGLVSPVKFQGDYTF.

The chain is built from TRBV29-1 and TRBJ2-4, with TRBD1 identical over 9 bases. The junction had 10 bases not matched to a gene; V was cut back by 7 bases and J by 9 bases. The CDR3 is made up of 13 amino acids. Germline CDR1 is SQVTM and CDR2 is ANQGSEA. This CDR3 reads CSGLKTGGLIQYF. Here the CDR3 DNA reads TGCAGCGGCTTGAAGACAGGGGGACTCATTCAGTACTTC.

The V and J genes are TRBV14 and TRBJ2-1; TRBD1 aligns across 8 bases. The ends lost 0 bases at V and 10 bases at J; junction bases unmatched: 11. Germline V CDR1 and CDR2: SGHDN, FVKESK. There are 16 residues in the CDR3. CDR3 region: CASSQDLGQGDPEQFF. The CDR3 bases are TGTGCCAGCAGCCAAGATCTCGGACAGGGAGATCCAGAGCAGTTCTTC. Together with reference TRBV14 and TRBJ2-1, the CDR3 gives the full variable domain: EAGVTQFPSHSVIEKGQTVTLRCDPISGHDNLYWYRRVMGKEIKFLLHFVKESKQDESGMPNNRFLAERTGGTYSTLKVQPAELEDSGVYFCASSQDLGQGDPEQFFGPGTRLTVL.

This chain uses TRBV7-9 with TRBJ2-5; unclear D gene. The V end was cut by 4 bases, the J end by 2 bases, with 5 bases between. Germline CDR1 and CDR2: SEHNR and FQNEAQ (reference sequence). This CDR3 is built from 12 residues. The CDR3: CASSSRQETQYF. The CDR3 coding sequence is TGTGCCAGCAGCTCGAGACAAGAGACCCAGTACTTC.

The V call is TRBV18, the J call TRBJ2-5; 8 bases line up with TRBD2. CDR1 KGHSH and CDR2 LQKENI come from the germline V gene. The CDR3 is 15 amino acids. V lost 4 bases to trimming and J lost 5 bases; unmatched junction nucleotides: 9. CDR3 protein: CASSRRGGREETQYF. The CDR3 DNA is TGTGCCAGCTCACGCCGCGGGGGGCGCGAGGAGACCCAGTACTTC. The full variable domain, with the rest looked up from reference TRBV18 and TRBJ2-5, is NAGVMQNPRHLVRRRGQEARLRCSPMKGHSHVYWYRQLPEEGLKFMVYLQKENIIDESGMPKERFSAEFPKEGPSILRIQQVVRGDSAAYFCASSRRGGREETQYFGPGTRLLVL.

The chain has TRBV6-5 and TRBJ2-1, with D maybe TRBD2 (6 bases). The CDR3 is 13 amino acids. CDR1 and CDR2 (germline): MNHEY, SVGAGI. V was cut by 6 bases and J by 8 bases, with 14 bases left in between. In nucleotides, the CDR3 is TGTGCCAGCAGCTACCGGCCGGGGGATGAGCAGTTCTTC. Its translation is CASSYRPGDEQFF.

This clone has only a few counts. This chain links TRBV4-1 with TRBJ1-1, with TRBD1 matching over 9 bases. This CDR3 contains 15 residues. V was clipped by 4 bases and J by 1 base; unmatched bases: 4. Germline values: CDR1 MGHRA, CDR2 YSYEKL. CDR3 region: CASSPWDRANTEAFF. The CDR3 DNA is TGCGCCAGCAGCCCCTGGGACAGGGCGAACACTGAAGCTTTCTTT.

The rearrangement uses TRBV5-1 and TRBJ2-7; TRBD2 matches at 13 bases. Unmatched junction bases numbered 11, after V lost 0 bases and J lost 2 bases. This CDR3 is 19 amino acids long. Per the germline V gene, CDR1 is SGHRS and CDR2 is YFSETQ. CDR3 DNA: TGCGCCAGCAGCTTGGGGACTAGCGGGAGAAGGTGGGGGACCTACGAGCAGTACTTC. It codes for CASSLGTSGRRWGTYEQYF.

V usage is TRBV28 and J usage is TRBJ1-2; possible D gene TRBD1, 6 bases. Germline-derived CDR1 and CDR2 are MDHEN and SYDVKM. The ends were cut back, 6 bases at V and 2 bases at J, with 16 bases in the middle. The CDR3 runs 15 residues. CDR3 in amino acids: CASSSYGQSNYGYTF. CDR3 DNA sequence: TGTGCCAGCAGCTCGTACGGACAGTCAAACTATGGCTACACCTTC.

The V gene is TRBV2, the J gene TRBJ2-7; 10 positions agree with TRBD2. The V and J ends lost 6 bases and 2 bases, in that order; junction bases with no gene match: 1. Germline V gene data show CDR1 as SNHLY and CDR2 as FYNNEI. The CDR3 is 13 amino acids. CDR3 nucleotide sequence: TGTGCCAGCAGACTAGCGGGAACCTACGAGCAGTACTTC. Translation gives CASRLAGTYEQYF. Full variable domain (outside the CDR3, taken from reference TRBV2 and TRBJ2-7): EPEVTQTPSHQVTQMGQEVILRCVPISNHLYFYWYRQILGQKVEFLVSFYNNEISEKSEIFDDQFSVERPDGSNFTLKIRSTKLEDSAMYFCASRLAGTYEQYFGPGTRLTVT.

This sequence joins TRBV2 and TRBJ2-1, with no clear D. Germline values: CDR1 SNHLY, CDR2 FYNNEI. The CDR3 consists of 13 residues. V was cut by 5 bases and J by 4 bases, with 9 bases left in between. The CDR3 spells CASSSDTYNEQFF. DNA for the CDR3: TGTGCCAGCAGTTCAGACACGTACAATGAGCAGTTCTTC.

Details on this clone: Other nucleotide sequences in the sample specify the same CDR3. The chain recombines TRBV30 with TRBJ2-7; 11 positions match TRBD1. J gave up 4 bases and V 4 bases, and 6 bases lay outside the gene matches. Germline V lookup: CDR1 GTSNPN, CDR2 SVGIG (reference sequence). The CDR3 covers 14 residues. The CDR3 DNA sequence: TGTGCCTGGAACATGGACAGGGGGCTTTACGAGCAGTACTTC. Protein: CAWNMDRGLYEQYF.

This rearrangement joins TRBV9 to TRBJ2-1; D is ambiguous. There are 13 residues in the CDR3. V was cut by 3 bases and J by 8 bases, with 12 bases left in between. Germline V gene sequence: CDR1 SGDLS, CDR2 YYNGEE. The CDR3: CASSATTGYEQFF. In DNA, the CDR3 is TGTGCCAGCAGCGCAACCACGGGTTATGAGCAGTTCTTC.

A single count supports this clone. The V gene is TRBV7-9, the J gene TRBJ2-3, with D possibly TRBD2 on 6 matching bases. CDR1 is SEHNR, CDR2 FQNEAQ, per germline (reference sequence). V lost 8 bases and J lost 5, with 11 bases in between. The CDR3 contains 12 residues. The CDR3 DNA reads TGTGCCAGCGAGGAGGGCCGAGATACGCAGTATTTT. Amino acids: CASEEGRDTQYF.

The V gene is TRBV5-4, the J gene TRBJ2-2; a weak D match, TRBD1 (5 bases). V was cut by 0 bases and J by 6 bases, with 9 bases left in between. Germline loops: CDR1 SGHNT, CDR2 YYREEE (reference sequence). The CDR3 contains 14 residues. The CDR3 loop reads CASSLGRVSGELFF. The CDR3 DNA reads as TGTGCCAGCAGCTTGGGCAGGGTGTCCGGGGAGCTGTTTTTT.

The chain employs TRBV28 and TRBJ2-7; possibly TRBD1 for D (5 bases). Trimming shortened V by 4 bases and J by 6 bases, and 34 bases separated the two germline ends. The length of the CDR3 is 20 residues. From germline, CDR1 is MDHEN and CDR2 SYDVKM. The CDR3 here is CASSYSSTPDTRQDRGEQYF. For the CDR3, the DNA is TGTGCCAGCAGTTATTCCTCAACCCCCGATACGCGGCAGGATAGGGGCGAGCAGTACTTC.

The chain has TRBV7-9 and TRBJ2-2, with 13 nucleotides matching TRBD2. The V gene's germline CDR1 is SEHNR and CDR2 FQNEAQ (reference sequence). Unmatched junction bases numbered 7, after V lost 5 bases and J lost 1 base. The CDR3 consists of 18 residues. CDR3 sequence: CASSPGTSGTLNTGELFF. The CDR3 DNA follows: TGTGCCAGCAGCCCTGGGACTAGCGGGACTCTGAACACCGGGGAGCTGTTTTTT.